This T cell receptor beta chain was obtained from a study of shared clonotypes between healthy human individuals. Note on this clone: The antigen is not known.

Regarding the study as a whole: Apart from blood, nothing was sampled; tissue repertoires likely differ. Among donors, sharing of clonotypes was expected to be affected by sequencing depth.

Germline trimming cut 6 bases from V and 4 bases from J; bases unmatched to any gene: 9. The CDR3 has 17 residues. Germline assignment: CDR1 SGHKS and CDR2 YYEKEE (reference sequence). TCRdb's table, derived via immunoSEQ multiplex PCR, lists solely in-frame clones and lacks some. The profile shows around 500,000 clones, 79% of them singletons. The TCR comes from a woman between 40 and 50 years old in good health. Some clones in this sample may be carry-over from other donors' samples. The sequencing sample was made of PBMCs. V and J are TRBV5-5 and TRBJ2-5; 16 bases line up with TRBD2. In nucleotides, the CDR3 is TGTGCCAGCACCATGGGACTAGCGGGAGGGGTCGGAGAGACCCAGTACTTC. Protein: CASTMGLAGGVGETQYF. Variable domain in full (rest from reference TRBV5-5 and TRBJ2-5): DAGVTQSPTHLIKTRGQQVTLRCSPISGHKSVSWYQQVLGQGPQFIFQYYEKEERGRGNFPDRFSARQFPNYSSELNVNALLLGDSALYLCASTMGLAGGVGETQYFGPGTRLLVL.